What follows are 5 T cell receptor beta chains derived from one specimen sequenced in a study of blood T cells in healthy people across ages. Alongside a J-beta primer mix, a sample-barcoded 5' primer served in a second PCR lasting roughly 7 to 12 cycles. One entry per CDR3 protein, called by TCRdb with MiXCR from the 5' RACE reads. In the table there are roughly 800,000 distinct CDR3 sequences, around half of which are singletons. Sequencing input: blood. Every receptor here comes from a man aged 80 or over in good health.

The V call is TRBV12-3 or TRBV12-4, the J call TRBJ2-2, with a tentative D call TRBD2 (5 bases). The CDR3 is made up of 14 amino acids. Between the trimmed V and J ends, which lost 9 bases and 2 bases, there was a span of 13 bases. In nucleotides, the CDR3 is TGTGCCAGTACACGGGAAGTAAACACCGGGGAGCTGTTTTTT. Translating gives CASTREVNTGELFF.

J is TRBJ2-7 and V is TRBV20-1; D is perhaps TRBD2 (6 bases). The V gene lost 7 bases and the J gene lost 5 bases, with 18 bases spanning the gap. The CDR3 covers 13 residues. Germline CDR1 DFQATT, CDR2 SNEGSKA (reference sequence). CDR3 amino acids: CSGGAWGNDEQYF. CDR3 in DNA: TGCAGTGGCGGGGCTTGGGGGAATGACGAGCAGTACTTC.

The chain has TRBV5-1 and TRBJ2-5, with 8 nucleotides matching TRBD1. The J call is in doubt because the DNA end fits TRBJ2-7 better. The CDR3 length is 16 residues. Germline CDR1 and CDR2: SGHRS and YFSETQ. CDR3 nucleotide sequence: TGCGCCAGCAGCTTGGCCTTAACAGGGGGGACCTACGAGCAGTACTTC. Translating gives CASSLALTGGTYEQYF.

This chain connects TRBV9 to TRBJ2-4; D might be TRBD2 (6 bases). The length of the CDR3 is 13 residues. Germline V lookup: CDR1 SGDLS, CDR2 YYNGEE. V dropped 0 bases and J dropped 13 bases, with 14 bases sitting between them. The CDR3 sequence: CASSVAEGLEQYF. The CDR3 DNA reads TGTGCCAGCAGCGTAGCGGAGGGCTTAGAGCAGTACTTC.

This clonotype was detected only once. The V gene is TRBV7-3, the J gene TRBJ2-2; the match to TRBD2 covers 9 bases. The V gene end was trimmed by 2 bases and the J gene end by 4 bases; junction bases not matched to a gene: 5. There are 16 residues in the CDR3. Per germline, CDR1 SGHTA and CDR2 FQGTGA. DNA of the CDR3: TGTGCCAGCAGCTTAGGAGCGGGAGGTATCACCGGGGAGCTGTTTTTT. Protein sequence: CASSLGAGGITGELFF.